A single sample is the source of the 5 T cell receptor beta chains below, sequenced in a study of blood T cell repertoires in COVID-19. Data came from immunoSEQ multiplex PCR; TCRdb stores just in-frame clones and leaves some out. Among 150,000 to 200,000 clones, approximately 85% were seen once, and the ten largest hold more than 5.5%. Sample: PBMCs or T cells enriched from blood (not recorded which). Source of these receptors: a man in his forties or fifties who had recovered from COVID-19.

The chain recombines TRBV11-3 with TRBJ2-1; 8 bases agree with TRBD2. Germline V gives CDR1 SGHNT, CDR2 YENEEA. V was pared by 5 bases and J by 6 bases, with 9 bases of the junction left unmatched. This CDR3 is built from 15 residues. Here the CDR3 reads CASSPGGGGSNEQFF. For the CDR3, the DNA is TGTGCCAGCAGCCCGGGGGGCGGGGGGAGCAATGAGCAGTTCTTC.

The chain combines TRBV10-2 with TRBJ2-2; D gene ambiguous. This CDR3 spans 13 amino acids. V shed 6 bases and J shed 4 bases, with 9 bases lying between them. In germline, CDR1 is WSHSY, CDR2 SAAADI. CDR3 sequence reads: CASRRGGTGELFF. The CDR3 DNA follows: TGCGCCAGCAGGAGAGGCGGCACCGGGGAGCTGTTTTTT.

J is TRBJ2-1 and V is TRBV2; TRBD1 matches at 7 bases. Germline CDR1 reads SNHLY; CDR2 reads FYNNEI. There are 15 residues in the CDR3. Trimming removed 7 bases from V and 0 bases from J; junction bases left unmatched: 6. The CDR3 region is CASMVWDSSYNEQFF. The CDR3 nucleotides read TGTGCCAGCATGGTTTGGGACAGCTCCTACAATGAGCAGTTCTTC. The variable domain in full, with the rest retrieved from reference TRBV2 and TRBJ2-1, is EPEVTQTPSHQVTQMGQEVILRCVPISNHLYFYWYRQILGQKVEFLVSFYNNEISEKSEIFDDQFSVERPDGSNFTLKIRSTKLEDSAMYFCASMVWDSSYNEQFFGPGTRLTVL.

The chain carries TRBV7-3 and TRBJ1-2; 9 positions agree with TRBD1. CDR1 SGHTA and CDR2 FQGTGA come from the germline V gene. J lost 7 bases, V lost 4 bases, and 4 bases had no gene match. This CDR3 comprises 13 residues. CDR3 sequence: CASSSTGGFGYTF. CDR3 nucleotides: TGTGCCAGCAGCTCCACAGGGGGCTTTGGCTACACCTTC. Supplemented by reference TRBV7-3 and TRBJ1-2, the full variable domain reads GAGVSQTPSNKVTEKGKYVELRCDPISGHTALYWYRQSLGQGPEFLIYFQGTGAADDSGLPNDRFFAVRPEGSVSTLKIQRTERGDSAVYLCASSSTGGFGYTFGSGTRLTVV.

The V and J genes are TRBV9 and TRBJ1-6; no firm D call. Germline values: CDR1 SGDLS, CDR2 YYNGEE. V gave up 3 bases and J gave up 6 bases, with 19 bases separating them. The CDR3 loop spans 17 amino acids. CDR3 nucleotide sequence: TGTGCCAGCAGCGCCCCCCCGGGAGGCCTTCTTAATTCACCCCTCCACTTT. This sequence encodes CASSAPPGGLLNSPLHF.